The 10 T cell receptor beta chains presented below share a single source sample, sequenced in a study of blood T cell repertoires in COVID-19. Sequencing used immunoSEQ multiplex PCR; TCRdb keeps in-frame clones, though not all of them. Of over 300,000 clones in the sample, 90% are singletons; the top ten hold approximately 7%. The specimen was peripheral blood. These receptors all come from a man between 18 and 35 years old with active or convalescent COVID-19.

The J gene is TRBJ2-7, the V gene TRBV5-8, with 7 positions matching TRBD2. V shed 4 bases, J shed 4 bases, and the junction held 11 bases outside the gene matches. The CDR3 sequence is 15 residues long. CDR1 and CDR2 (germline): SGHTS, YDEGEE. The CDR3 DNA is TGTGCCAGCAGCCGACTCCCGGGGGGAGGATACGAGCAGTACTTC. It codes for CASSRLPGGGYEQYF.

The rearrangement uses TRBV6-6 and TRBJ1-5; the match to TRBD1 covers 8 bases. There are 19 residues in the CDR3. CDR1 MNHNY and CDR2 SVGAGI come from the germline V gene (reference sequence). J lost 2 bases, V lost 6 bases, and 18 bases had no gene match. CDR3 residues: CASSSLGQGVRGGNQPQHF. The CDR3 DNA sequence: TGTGCCAGCAGCTCCCTCGGACAGGGAGTGAGGGGAGGCAATCAGCCCCAGCATTTT.

A note on this clone: The junction and the germline gene differ at one end; a read error may be behind it. In DNA form, the CDR3 reads TGTGCCAGCAGCTTCTCCGGGACAGAAAGCTCTGGGGCCAACGTGCTGACTTTC. Translation gives CASSFSGTESSGANVLTF. The chain has TRBV7-2 and TRBJ2-6; 7 nucleotides line up with TRBD1. The CDR3 has 18 residues. Germline CDR1 is SGHTA and CDR2 is FQGNSA.

The table lists this clone with a count of one. V usage is TRBV9 and J usage is TRBJ2-5, with 7 bases identical to TRBD2. CDR3 length equals 20 residues. Germline CDR1 and CDR2: SGDLS and YYNGEE. V shed 1 base, J shed 4 bases, and the junction held 22 bases outside the gene matches. The CDR3 DNA follows: TGTGCCAGCAGCGTAAACCCTAGTCAGGGCCATCGGGGGGTGGGAGAGACCCAGTACTTC. Its translation is CASSVNPSQGHRGVGETQYF.

This clone was counted only a few times. The rearrangement links TRBV19 to TRBJ1-5; 7 bases are a match to TRBD1. The germline CDR1 and CDR2 sequences are LNHDA and SQIVND (reference sequence). The CDR3 totals 12 residues. V gave up 7 bases and J gave up 7 bases; unmatched junction bases: 4. CDR3 in amino acids: CASKTGVQPQHF. The CDR3 nucleotides are TGTGCCAGTAAAACAGGGGTACAGCCCCAGCATTTT.

The table lists this clone with a count of one. The genes are TRBV6-2 or TRBV6-3 and TRBJ2-7; TRBD2 matches 8 bases. Trimming at V came to 2 bases and at J to 2 bases, leaving 11 bases not matched to a gene. The CDR3 has 17 amino acids. CDR1 is MNHEY and CDR2 is SVGEGT in the germline V gene. CDR3 nucleotide sequence: TGTGCCAGCAGTTACCGTGCAGCGGGAGTCGGAACCTACGAGCAGTACTTC. Amino acid sequence: CASSYRAAGVGTYEQYF.

The genes are TRBV7-9 and TRBJ1-4; D uncertain. Germline loops: CDR1 SEHNR, CDR2 FQNEAQ (reference sequence). This CDR3 region has 14 residues. Trimming stripped 7 bases from V and 7 bases from J, with 16 bases between. CDR3 region: CASIHTLGGEKLFF. The CDR3 nucleotides are TGTGCCAGCATCCATACCTTGGGAGGTGAAAAACTGTTTTTT. The entire variable domain, with the rest obtained from reference TRBV7-9 and TRBJ1-4, is as follows: DTGVSQNPRHKITKRGQNVTFRCDPISEHNRLYWYRQTLGQGPEFLTYFQNEAQLEKSRLLSDRFSAERPKGSFSTLEIQRTEQGDSAMYLCASIHTLGGEKLFFGSGTQLSVL.

The genes are TRBV29-1 and TRBJ1-1; 7 bases map to TRBD1. This CDR3 spans 14 amino acids. The V gene end was trimmed by 6 bases and the J gene end by 5 bases; junction bases not matched to a gene: 12. Germline assignment: CDR1 SQVTM and CDR2 ANQGSEA. CDR3 sequence: CSVGTAGVVTEAFF. As DNA, the CDR3 is TGCAGCGTCGGGACAGCCGGGGTGGTGACTGAAGCTTTCTTT.

The V call is TRBV19, the J call TRBJ2-5; a possible D gene is TRBD1 (5 bases). The V gene lost 2 bases and the J gene lost 5 bases, with 15 bases spanning the gap. The CDR3 totals 15 residues. The germline V gene encodes CDR1 LNHDA and CDR2 SQIVND (reference sequence). The CDR3 loop is CASSIISGFRETQYF. For the CDR3, the DNA is TGTGCCAGTAGTATAATATCAGGGTTTCGGGAGACCCAGTACTTC.

This chain connects TRBV18 to TRBJ2-3, with D unresolved. V was trimmed by 3 bases and J by 5 bases, leaving 15 bases between them. Germline loops: CDR1 KGHSH, CDR2 LQKENI. The CDR3 is 15 amino acids. CDR3 sequence (DNA): TGTGCCAGCTCACCCCCAGGAAGAGCACAAGATACGCAGTATTTT. Residues: CASSPPGRAQDTQYF.